This note documents a single TCR beta chain sequence. Its antigen remains unidentified. The data were taken from a study of beta chain features in type 1 diabetes. Study context: Similarity in age, gender and cell yields was seen between patients and healthy donors.

General study findings and limits: Across all four CD4+ subsets, people with type 1 diabetes showed modestly shorter TCRB CDR3s.

All of the isolated RNA was reverse transcribed, so expressed TCRB transcripts were sequenced. Clones were read by immunoSEQ multiplex PCR, and TCRdb kept only the in-frame ones, dropping some. The table shows about 400,000 clones, with over 9.5% occurring only once. In total, each donor contributed a single heparinised blood draw that averaged about 100 mL. V was trimmed by 1 base and J by 1 base, leaving 10 bases between them. Germline values: CDR1 SEHNR, CDR2 FQNEAQ (reference sequence). This CDR3 has 15 residues. The chain carries TRBV7-9 and TRBJ1-1; D call uncertain. The sequence was collected from a woman younger than 35 with type 1 diabetes. Input material: naive CD4+ T cells from blood. For the CDR3, the DNA is TGTGCCAGCAGCTTAGGAGGCAGATGGAACACTGAAGCTTTCTTT. It specifies CASSLGGRWNTEAFF.